Listed below are T cell receptor beta chains from one sample, sequenced in a study of cytomegalovirus exposure and HLA in healthy donors. This table comes from immunoSEQ multiplex PCR, and its TCRdb copy is limited to in-frame clones, with some not included. The sample includes some 130,000 clones, about 90% of them seen just once. Specimen: PBMCs. The origin of the receptors is a man aged 18 to 30 in good health and CMV-seronegative. The CDR3 runs from the conserved cysteine through the conserved F or W. The order of the fields is D gene, V gene, J gene, CDR3 protein. D genes are given only for firm matches.

>TRBD2|TRBV19|TRBJ2-1
CASSRGSGRSYNEQFF
>TRBD2|TRBV5-1|TRBJ2-3
CASSAGLAGESTDTQYF
>TRBD1|TRBV27|TRBJ1-3
CASGEAGGSGNTIYF
>TRBD1|TRBV19|TRBJ1-1
CASSNRGFMNTEAFF
>NA|TRBV10-3|TRBJ1-5
CALQQANQPQHF
>TRBD1|TRBV27|TRBJ1-2
CASSLQGQAYGYTF
>NA|TRBV7-2|TRBJ2-7
CASSTAYSTYEQYF
>TRBD1|TRBV18|TRBJ2-5
CASSLYQGADETQYF
>NA|TRBV7-2|TRBJ2-7
CASSKPRGSSYEQYF
>TRBD2|TRBV5-6|TRBJ2-1
CASSFPGLAGGYSYNEQFF
>NA|TRBV27|TRBJ1-2
CASSFSSNYGYTF
>TRBD2|TRBV9|TRBJ2-1
CASSVVLAGVHEQFF
>NA|TRBV7-2|TRBJ2-7
CASSLNGQPAYEQYF
>NA|TRBV7-9|TRBJ1-2
CAISFNLRGGAGYTF
>NA|TRBV13|TRBJ2-6
CASSLGRGSGANVLTF
>NA|TRBV6-1|TRBJ1-5
CASSSFSNQPQHF
>NA|TRBV6-5|TRBJ1-5
CASSFRQGYQPQHF
>NA|TRBV9|TRBJ2-3
CASSVVQGLSTDTQYF
>TRBD2|TRBV7-2|TRBJ2-7
CASNPTSGMGEQYF
>TRBD2|TRBV7-6|TRBJ2-1
CASSSGLVNEQFF
>NA|TRBV4-3|TRBJ2-2
CASSQDTRRGELFF
>TRBD1|TRBV4-1|TRBJ1-4
CASSQAQGADEKLFF
>TRBD2|TRBV10-3|TRBJ2-5
CATGLDSETQYF
>NA|TRBV27|TRBJ2-1
CASSLLAPSSYNEQFF
>TRBD2|TRBV19|TRBJ2-1
CASRLTSGSSYNEQFF
>NA|TRBV7-6|TRBJ1-1
CASSSQWNTEAFF
>TRBD1|TRBV2|TRBJ1-4
CASSYRGGTNEKLFF
>TRBD1|TRBV5-6|TRBJ1-1
CASSLGQGARAFF
>NA|TRBV7-9|TRBJ1-2
CASRTMGRTLNYGYTF